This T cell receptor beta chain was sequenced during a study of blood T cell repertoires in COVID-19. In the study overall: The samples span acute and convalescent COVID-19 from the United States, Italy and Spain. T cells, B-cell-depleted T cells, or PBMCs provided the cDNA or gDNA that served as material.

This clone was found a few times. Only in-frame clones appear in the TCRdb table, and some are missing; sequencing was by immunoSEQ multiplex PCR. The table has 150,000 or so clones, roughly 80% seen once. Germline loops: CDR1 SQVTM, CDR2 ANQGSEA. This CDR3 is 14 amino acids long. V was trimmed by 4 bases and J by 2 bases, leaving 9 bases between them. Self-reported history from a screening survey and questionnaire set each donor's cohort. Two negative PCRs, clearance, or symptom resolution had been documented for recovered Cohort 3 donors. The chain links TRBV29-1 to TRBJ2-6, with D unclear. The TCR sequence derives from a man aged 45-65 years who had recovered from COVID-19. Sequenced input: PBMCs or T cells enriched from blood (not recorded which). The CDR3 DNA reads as TGCAGCGTTGGGTTACTTCCTGGGGCCAACGTCCTGACTTTC. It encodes CSVGLLPGANVLTF.